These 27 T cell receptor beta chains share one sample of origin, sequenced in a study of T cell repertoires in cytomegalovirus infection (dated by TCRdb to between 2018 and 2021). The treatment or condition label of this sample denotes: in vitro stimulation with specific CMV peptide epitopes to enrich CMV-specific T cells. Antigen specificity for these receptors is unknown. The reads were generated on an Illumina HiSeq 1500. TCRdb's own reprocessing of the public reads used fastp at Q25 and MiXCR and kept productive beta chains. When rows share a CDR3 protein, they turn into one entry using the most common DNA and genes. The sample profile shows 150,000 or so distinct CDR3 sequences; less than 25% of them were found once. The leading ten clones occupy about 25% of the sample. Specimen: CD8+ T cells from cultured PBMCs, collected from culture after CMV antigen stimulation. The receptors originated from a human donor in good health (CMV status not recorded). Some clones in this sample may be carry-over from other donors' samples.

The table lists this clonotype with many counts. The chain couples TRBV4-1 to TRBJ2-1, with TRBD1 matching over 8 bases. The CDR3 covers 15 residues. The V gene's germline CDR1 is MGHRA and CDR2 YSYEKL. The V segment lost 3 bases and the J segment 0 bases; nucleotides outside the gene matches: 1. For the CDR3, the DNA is TGCGCCAGCAGCCAGGACAGGGCCTCCTACAATGAGCAGTTCTTC. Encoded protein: CASSQDRASYNEQFF.

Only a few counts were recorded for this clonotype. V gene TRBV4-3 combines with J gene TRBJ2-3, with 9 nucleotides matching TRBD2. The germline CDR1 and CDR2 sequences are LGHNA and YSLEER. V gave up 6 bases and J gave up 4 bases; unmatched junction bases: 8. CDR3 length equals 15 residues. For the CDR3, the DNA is TGCGCCAGCAGTCCTGGCGGGGGGGCATCAGATACGCAGTATTTT. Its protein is CASSPGGGASDTQYF.

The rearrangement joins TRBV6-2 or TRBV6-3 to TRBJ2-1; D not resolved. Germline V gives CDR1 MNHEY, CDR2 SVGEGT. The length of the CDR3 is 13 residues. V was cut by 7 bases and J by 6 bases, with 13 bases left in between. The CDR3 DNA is TGTGCCAGCACAATAGGCTTGGCCAATGAGCAGTTCTTC. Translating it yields CASTIGLANEQFF.

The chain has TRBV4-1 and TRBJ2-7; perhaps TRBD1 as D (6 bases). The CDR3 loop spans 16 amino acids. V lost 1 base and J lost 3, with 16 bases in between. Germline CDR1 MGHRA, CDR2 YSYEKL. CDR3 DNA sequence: TGCGCCAGCAGCCAAGTGACGGCAGGGGATAACTACGAGCAGTACTTC. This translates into CASSQVTAGDNYEQYF.

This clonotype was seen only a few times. The CDR3 DNA sequence: TGTGCCAGCAGCTCAGGACCGCCGAACACTGAAGCTTTCTTT. As protein: CASSSGPPNTEAFF. This chain uses TRBV6-2 or TRBV6-3 with TRBJ1-1; D unresolved. Germline V gene lookup returns CDR1 MNHEY and CDR2 SVGEGT. The CDR3 sequence is 14 residues long. With 6 bases removed from V and 1 base from J, the gap between germline ends came to 12 bases.

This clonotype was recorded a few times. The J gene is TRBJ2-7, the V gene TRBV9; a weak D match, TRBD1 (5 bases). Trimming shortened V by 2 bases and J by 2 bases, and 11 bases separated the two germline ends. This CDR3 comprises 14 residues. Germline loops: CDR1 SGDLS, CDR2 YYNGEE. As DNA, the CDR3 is TGTGCCAGCAGCGTCAGGGTGGGTGCCTACGAGCAGTACTTC. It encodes CASSVRVGAYEQYF.

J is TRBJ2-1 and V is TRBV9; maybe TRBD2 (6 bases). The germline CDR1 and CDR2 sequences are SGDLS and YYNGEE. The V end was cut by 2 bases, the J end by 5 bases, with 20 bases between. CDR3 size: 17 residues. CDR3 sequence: CASSVSGTASWHNEQFF. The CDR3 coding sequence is TGTGCCAGCAGCGTGAGTGGGACTGCGAGTTGGCACAATGAGCAGTTCTTC.

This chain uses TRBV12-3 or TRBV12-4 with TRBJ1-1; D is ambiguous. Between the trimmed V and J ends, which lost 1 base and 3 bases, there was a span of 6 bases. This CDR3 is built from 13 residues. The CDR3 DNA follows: TGTGCCAGCAGTTTAGTTTTGGACACTGAAGCTTTCTTT. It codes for CASSLVLDTEAFF.

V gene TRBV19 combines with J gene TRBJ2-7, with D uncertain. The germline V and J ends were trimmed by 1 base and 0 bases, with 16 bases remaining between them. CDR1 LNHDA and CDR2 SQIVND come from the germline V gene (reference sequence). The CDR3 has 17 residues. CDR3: CASSIGSGRSSSYEQYF. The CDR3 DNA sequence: TGTGCCAGTAGTATAGGGTCCGGCAGGTCAAGCTCCTACGAGCAGTACTTC.

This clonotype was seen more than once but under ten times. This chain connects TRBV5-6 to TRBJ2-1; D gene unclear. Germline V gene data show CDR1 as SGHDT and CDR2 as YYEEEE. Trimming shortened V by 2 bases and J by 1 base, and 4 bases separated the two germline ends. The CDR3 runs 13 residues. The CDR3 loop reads CASSFTSYNEQFF. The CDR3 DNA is TGTGCCAGCAGCTTCACGTCCTACAATGAGCAGTTCTTC.

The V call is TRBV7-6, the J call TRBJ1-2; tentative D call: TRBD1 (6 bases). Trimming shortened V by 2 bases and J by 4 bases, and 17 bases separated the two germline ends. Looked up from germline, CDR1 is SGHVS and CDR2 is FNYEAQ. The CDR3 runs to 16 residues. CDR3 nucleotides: TGTGCCAGCAGCTTACGGTCGGGGGCGGGACCCTATGGCTACACCTTC. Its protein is CASSLRSGAGPYGYTF.

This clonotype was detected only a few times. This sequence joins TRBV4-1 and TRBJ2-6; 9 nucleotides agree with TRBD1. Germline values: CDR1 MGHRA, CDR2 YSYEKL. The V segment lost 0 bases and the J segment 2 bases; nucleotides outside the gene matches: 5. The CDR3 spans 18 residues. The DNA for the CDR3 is TGCGCCAGCAGCCAAGAGCGGGACAGGGATGCTGGGGCCAACGTCCTGACTTTC. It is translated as CASSQERDRDAGANVLTF.

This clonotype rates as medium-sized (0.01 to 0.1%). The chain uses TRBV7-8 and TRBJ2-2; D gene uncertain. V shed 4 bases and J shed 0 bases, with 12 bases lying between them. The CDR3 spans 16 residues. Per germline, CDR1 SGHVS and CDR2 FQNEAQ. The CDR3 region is CASSSSLHANTGELFF. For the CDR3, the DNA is TGTGCCAGCAGCTCGAGCCTTCACGCGAACACCGGGGAGCTGTTTTTT.

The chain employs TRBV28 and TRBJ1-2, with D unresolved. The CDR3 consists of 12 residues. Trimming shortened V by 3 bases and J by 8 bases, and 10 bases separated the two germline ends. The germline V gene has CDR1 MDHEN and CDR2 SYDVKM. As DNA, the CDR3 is TGTGCCAGCAGTTTTCCACCCAGAGGCTACACCTTC. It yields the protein CASSFPPRGYTF.

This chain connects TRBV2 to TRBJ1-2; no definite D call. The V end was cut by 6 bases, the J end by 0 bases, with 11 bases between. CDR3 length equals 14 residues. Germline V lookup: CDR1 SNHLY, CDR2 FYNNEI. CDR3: CASSPVRANYGYTF. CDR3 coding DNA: TGTGCCAGCAGCCCGGTGAGAGCTAACTATGGCTACACCTTC.

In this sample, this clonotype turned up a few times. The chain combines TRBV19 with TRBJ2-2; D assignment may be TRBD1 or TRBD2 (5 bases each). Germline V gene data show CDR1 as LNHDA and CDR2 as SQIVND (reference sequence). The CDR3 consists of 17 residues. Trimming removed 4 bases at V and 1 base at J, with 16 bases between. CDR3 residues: CASSRDPSHQNTGELFF. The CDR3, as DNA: TGTGCCAGTAGTAGGGACCCCTCCCACCAGAACACCGGGGAGCTGTTTTTT.

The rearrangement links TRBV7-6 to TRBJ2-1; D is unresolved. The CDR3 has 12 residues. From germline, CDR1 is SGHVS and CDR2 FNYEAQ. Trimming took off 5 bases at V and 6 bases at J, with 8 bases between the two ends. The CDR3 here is CASSPSGNEQFF. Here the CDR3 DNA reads TGTGCCAGCAGCCCCTCGGGCAATGAGCAGTTCTTC.

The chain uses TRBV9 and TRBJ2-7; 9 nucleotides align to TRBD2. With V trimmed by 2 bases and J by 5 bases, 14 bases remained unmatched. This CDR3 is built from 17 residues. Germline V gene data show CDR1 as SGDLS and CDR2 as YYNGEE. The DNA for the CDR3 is TGTGCCAGCAGCGTTGGTAGCGGGGGCCTCCATCGGAACGAGCAGTACTTC. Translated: CASSVGSGGLHRNEQYF.

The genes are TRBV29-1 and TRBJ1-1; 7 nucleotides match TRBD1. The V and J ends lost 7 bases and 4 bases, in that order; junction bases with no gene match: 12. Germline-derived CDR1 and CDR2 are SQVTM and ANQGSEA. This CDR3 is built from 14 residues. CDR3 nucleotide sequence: TGCAGCGACGCGATGGACAGGTCAGGCACTGAAGCTTTCTTT. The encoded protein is CSDAMDRSGTEAFF.

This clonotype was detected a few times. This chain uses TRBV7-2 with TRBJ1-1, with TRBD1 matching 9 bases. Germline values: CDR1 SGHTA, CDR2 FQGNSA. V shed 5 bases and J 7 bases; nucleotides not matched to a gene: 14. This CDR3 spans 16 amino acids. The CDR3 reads CASSRGSRDRVIEAFF. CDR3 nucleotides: TGTGCCAGCAGCCGGGGGTCTAGGGACAGGGTCATTGAAGCTTTCTTT.

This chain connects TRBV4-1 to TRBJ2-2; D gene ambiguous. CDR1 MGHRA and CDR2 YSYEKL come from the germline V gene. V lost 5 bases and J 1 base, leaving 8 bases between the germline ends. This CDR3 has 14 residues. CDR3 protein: CASSIHLNTGELFF. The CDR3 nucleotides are TGCGCCAGCAGCATCCACTTGAACACCGGGGAGCTGTTTTTT.

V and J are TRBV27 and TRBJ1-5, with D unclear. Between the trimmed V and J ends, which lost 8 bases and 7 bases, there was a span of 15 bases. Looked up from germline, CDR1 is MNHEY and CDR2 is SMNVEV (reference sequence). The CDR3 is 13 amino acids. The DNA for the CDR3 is TGTGCCAGCGGCCCAAGGTCGAAGCAGCCCCAGCATTTT. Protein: CASGPRSKQPQHF.

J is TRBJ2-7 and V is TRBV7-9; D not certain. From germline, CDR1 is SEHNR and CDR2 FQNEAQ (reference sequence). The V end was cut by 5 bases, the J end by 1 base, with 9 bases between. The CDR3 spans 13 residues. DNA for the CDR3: TGTGCCAGCAGCCCGTTGGGGTCCTACGAGCAGTACGTC. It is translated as CASSPLGSYEQYV.

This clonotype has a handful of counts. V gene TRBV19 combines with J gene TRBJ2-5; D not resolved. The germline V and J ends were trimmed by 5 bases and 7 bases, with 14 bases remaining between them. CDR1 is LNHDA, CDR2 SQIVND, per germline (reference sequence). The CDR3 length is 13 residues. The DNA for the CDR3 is TGTGCCAGTAGTCCCGACCGAGGACGGACCCAGTACTTC. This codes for CASSPDRGRTQYF.

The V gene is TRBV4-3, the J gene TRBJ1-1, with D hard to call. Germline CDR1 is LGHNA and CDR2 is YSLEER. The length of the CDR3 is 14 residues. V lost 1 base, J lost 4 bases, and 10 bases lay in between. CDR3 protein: CASSQGLGSTEAFF. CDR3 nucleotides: TGCGCCAGCAGCCAAGGTCTTGGGAGCACTGAAGCTTTCTTT.

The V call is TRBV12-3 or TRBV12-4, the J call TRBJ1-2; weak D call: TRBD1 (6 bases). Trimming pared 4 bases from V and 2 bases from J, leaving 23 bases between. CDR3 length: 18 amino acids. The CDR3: CASSYPEPRQERNYGYTF. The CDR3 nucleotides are TGTGCCAGCAGTTACCCCGAACCGAGACAGGAGAGAAACTATGGCTACACCTTC.

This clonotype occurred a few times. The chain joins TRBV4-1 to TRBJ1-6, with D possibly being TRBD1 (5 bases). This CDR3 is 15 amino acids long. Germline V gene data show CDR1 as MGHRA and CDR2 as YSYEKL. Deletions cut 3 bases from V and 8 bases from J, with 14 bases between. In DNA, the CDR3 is TGCGCCAGCAGCCACCCAGAAACGGGGGATTCACCCCTCCACTTT. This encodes CASSHPETGDSPLHF.